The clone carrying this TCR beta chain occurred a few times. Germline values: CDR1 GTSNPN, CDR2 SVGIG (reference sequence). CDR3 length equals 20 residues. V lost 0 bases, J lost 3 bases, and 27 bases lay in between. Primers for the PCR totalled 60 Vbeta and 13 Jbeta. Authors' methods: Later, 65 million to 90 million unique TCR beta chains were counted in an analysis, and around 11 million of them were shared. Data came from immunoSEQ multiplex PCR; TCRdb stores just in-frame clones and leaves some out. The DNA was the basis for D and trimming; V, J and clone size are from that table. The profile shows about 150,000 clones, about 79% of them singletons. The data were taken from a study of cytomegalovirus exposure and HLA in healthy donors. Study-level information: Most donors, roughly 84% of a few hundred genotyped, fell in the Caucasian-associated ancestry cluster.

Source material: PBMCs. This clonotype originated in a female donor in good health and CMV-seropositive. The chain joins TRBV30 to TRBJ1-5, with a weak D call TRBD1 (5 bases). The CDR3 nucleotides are TGTGCCTGGAGTGTACTTGGATCAGGTCGGGAGGGGTCCCCCAATCAGCCCCAGCATTTT. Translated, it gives CAWSVLGSGREGSPNQPQHF.